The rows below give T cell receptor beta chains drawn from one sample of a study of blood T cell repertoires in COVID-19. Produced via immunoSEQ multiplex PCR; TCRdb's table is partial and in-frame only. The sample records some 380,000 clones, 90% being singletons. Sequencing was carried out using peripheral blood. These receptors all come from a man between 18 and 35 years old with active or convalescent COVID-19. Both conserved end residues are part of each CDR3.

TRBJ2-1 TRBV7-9 CASSLESWSGGPLQFF
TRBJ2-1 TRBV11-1 CASSLVRGDTNEQFF
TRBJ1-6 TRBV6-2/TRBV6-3 CASSIQGRVGNSPLHF
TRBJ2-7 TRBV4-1 CASSQAGTVYEQYF
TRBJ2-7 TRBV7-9 CASSVTQGTYEQYF
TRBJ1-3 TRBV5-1 CASSLETSSGNTIYF
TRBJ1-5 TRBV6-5 CASSPKGGRNQPQHF
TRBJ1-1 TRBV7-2 CASSLAGNTEAFF
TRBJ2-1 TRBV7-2 CASRGGGTSIPEQFF
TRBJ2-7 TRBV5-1 CASSFGQGGYEQYF
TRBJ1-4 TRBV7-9 CASSLGDGEYTNEKLFF
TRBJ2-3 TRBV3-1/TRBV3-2 CASSQDNRTSGTRGDTDTQYF
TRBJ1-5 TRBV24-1 CATSDGGDRPQHF
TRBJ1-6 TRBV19 CASSIRGYTYNSPLHF
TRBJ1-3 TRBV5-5 CASSFSSSGGNTIYF
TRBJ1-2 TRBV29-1 CSGEEGAGYGYTF
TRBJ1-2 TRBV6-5 CASSSRNLWTAGYTF
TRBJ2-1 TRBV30 CAWSEQGRDEQFF
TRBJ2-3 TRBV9 CASSVDPLAGVNTDTQYF
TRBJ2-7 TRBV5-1 CASSLALAPTYEQYF
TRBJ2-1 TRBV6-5 CASSNWRGRSEQFF
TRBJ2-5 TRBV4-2 CASSQALNSLQETQYF
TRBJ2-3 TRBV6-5 CAGGRNTDTQYF
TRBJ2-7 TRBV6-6 CASSTNGRGLHEQYF
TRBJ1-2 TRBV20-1 CRQERGYTF
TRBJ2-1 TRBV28 CASSTIPLGIDEQFF
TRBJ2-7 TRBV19 CASSRGQGAMSEQYF
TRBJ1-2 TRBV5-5 CASSRGTTGADGYTF
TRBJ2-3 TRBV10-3 CAIGERGQSTDTQYF
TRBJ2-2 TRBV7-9 CASSLGSGVGGELFF
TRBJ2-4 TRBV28 CASSPRRRRENIQYF
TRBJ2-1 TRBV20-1 CSARASNEQFF
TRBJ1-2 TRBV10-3 CATGQLYGYTF
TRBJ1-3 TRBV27 CASSYARTAGNTIYF
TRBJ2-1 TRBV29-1 CSGQVGSSYNEQFF
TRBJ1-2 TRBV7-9 CASSLVRQEAYGYTF
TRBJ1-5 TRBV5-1 CASAGARNQPQHF
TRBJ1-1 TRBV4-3 CASSPGGNTEAFF
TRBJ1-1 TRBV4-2 CASSQGDRGGTEAFF
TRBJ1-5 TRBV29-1 CSVELQGYGNQPQHF
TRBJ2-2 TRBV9 CASSVTSGRRVGELFF
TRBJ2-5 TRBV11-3 CASSQRDRGAQETQYF
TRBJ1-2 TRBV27 CASSPGGLVYGYTF
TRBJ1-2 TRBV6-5 CASSRYRFYGYTF
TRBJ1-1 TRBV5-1 CASSRDILAEAFF
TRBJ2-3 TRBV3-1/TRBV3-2 CASSPGLAGALPDTQYF
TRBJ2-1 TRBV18 CASSPPERLAGGIEQFF
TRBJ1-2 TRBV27 CASRITILGDYGYTF